Presented here are 21 T cell receptor beta chains from one specimen sequenced in a study of cytomegalovirus exposure and HLA in healthy donors. Vbeta (60) and Jbeta (13) primers were used in the PCR. Measured with immunoSEQ multiplex PCR; TCRdb has only the in-frame clones, and not every one. The table includes over 95,000 clones, 74% detected once. Sequenced: PBMCs. These receptors were collected from a human donor in good health.

The V call is TRBV28, the J call TRBJ1-3; D not resolved. Germline V lookup: CDR1 MDHEN, CDR2 SYDVKM. This CDR3 has 15 residues. V was trimmed by 3 bases and J by 0 bases, leaving 9 bases between them. The CDR3 sequence is CASSFLGVSGNTIYF. In DNA form, the CDR3 reads TGTGCCAGCAGTTTCCTCGGGGTCTCTGGAAACACCATATATTTT.

The CDR3 bases are TGTGCCAGCAGCGTAGATCGGGGGGCCCGGGACATTCAGTACTTC. This gives the protein CASSVDRGARDIQYF. This chain uses TRBV9 with TRBJ2-4; D possibly corresponds to TRBD2 (7 bases). The CDR3 totals 15 residues. V was trimmed by 0 bases and J by 8 bases, leaving 15 bases between them. Germline loops: CDR1 SGDLS, CDR2 YYNGEE.

Worth noting for this clone: A junction end diverges from the germline sequence, so it may reflect a read error. CDR3 loop: CASSQGTGKETQYF. The DNA of the CDR3 is TGTGCTAGCAGCCAAGGGACAGGGAAGGAGACCCAGTACTTC. This chain links TRBV7-7 with TRBJ2-5; 9 positions match TRBD1. This CDR3 is 14 amino acids long. Per germline, CDR1 SSHAT and CDR2 FNYEAQ (reference sequence).

The J gene is TRBJ2-4, the V gene TRBV7-2; 7 bases are shared with TRBD1. The ends lost 5 bases at V and 1 base at J; junction bases unmatched: 11. CDR3 length: 17 amino acids. Germline CDR1 reads SGHTA; CDR2 reads FQGNSA. DNA for the CDR3: TGTGCCAGCAGCCCGCAAGTAGGGGGCAACGCCAAAAACATTCAGTACTTC. It specifies CASSPQVGGNAKNIQYF.

This clone was detected a few times. The gene calls are TRBV5-6 and TRBJ1-4, with D unresolved. The V end lost 4 bases, the J end lost 0 bases, and 7 bases lay between the germline ends. Germline CDR1 is SGHDT and CDR2 is YYEEEE. CDR3 length: 14 residues. The CDR3 DNA sequence: TGTGCCAGCAGCATGTCCGCAACTAATGAAAAACTGTTTTTT. It yields the protein CASSMSATNEKLFF.

The chain carries TRBV7-8 and TRBJ2-1; TRBD2 agrees at 12 bases. From germline, CDR1 is SGHVS and CDR2 FQNEAQ. V gave up 1 base and J gave up 5 bases; unmatched junction bases: 3. This CDR3 has 16 residues. The CDR3 is CASSLGLAGGDNEQFF. As DNA, the CDR3 is TGTGCCAGCAGCTTAGGGCTAGCGGGGGGGGACAATGAGCAGTTCTTC.

This clone was detected only once. The gene calls are TRBV5-1 and TRBJ2-1, with 7 positions matching TRBD1. The length of the CDR3 is 16 residues. From germline, CDR1 is SGHRS and CDR2 YFSETQ. The V segment lost 0 bases and the J segment 0 bases; nucleotides outside the gene matches: 3. The CDR3 loop reads CASSLAPGGSYNEQFF. CDR3 bases: TGCGCCAGCAGCTTGGCTCCAGGGGGCTCCTACAATGAGCAGTTCTTC.

In this sample, this clone turned up a few times. The rearrangement links TRBV7-9 to TRBJ1-1, with unresolved D. CDR1 and CDR2 (germline): SEHNR, FQNEAQ (reference sequence). The CDR3 is 14 residues long. Trimming pared 2 bases from V and 10 bases from J, leaving 17 bases between. This chain's CDR3 is CASSLISSRISAFF. CDR3 nucleotide sequence: TGTGCCAGCAGCTTAATTTCTAGTAGGATTTCAGCTTTCTTT. Based on the CDR3 plus reference TRBV7-9 and TRBJ1-1, the full variable domain is DTGVSQNPRHKITKRGQNVTFRCDPISEHNRLYWYRQTLGQGPEFLTYFQNEAQLEKSRLLSDRFSAERPKGSFSTLEIQRTEQGDSAMYLCASSLISSRISAFFGQGTRLTVV.

The genes are TRBV7-2 and TRBJ2-7; 7 bases fit TRBD1. CDR1 is SGHTA, CDR2 FQGNSA, per germline. This CDR3 spans 15 amino acids. The V and J ends lost 6 bases and 2 bases, in that order; junction bases with no gene match: 10. In DNA form, the CDR3 reads TGTGCCAGCAGGTTACAACCACAGGGGACCTACGAGCAGTACTTC. This gives the protein CASRLQPQGTYEQYF.

The V gene is TRBV4-3, the J gene TRBJ1-5; D unresolved. The length of the CDR3 is 13 residues. Germline V gene lookup returns CDR1 LGHNA and CDR2 YSLEER. V lost 1 base to trimming and J lost 4 bases, with 5 bases between them. CDR3: CASSQGVNQPQHF. As DNA, the CDR3 is TGCGCCAGCAGCCAAGGAGTTAATCAGCCCCAGCATTTT.

V usage is TRBV29-1 and J usage is TRBJ2-5; TRBD1 matches at 9 bases. The V segment lost 6 bases and the J segment 1 base; nucleotides outside the gene matches: 3. CDR1 SQVTM and CDR2 ANQGSEA come from the germline V gene. This CDR3 comprises 13 residues. CDR3 sequence reads: CSVHRGPQETQYF. In nucleotides, the CDR3 is TGCAGCGTACACAGGGGGCCCCAAGAGACCCAGTACTTC.

The V call is TRBV9, the J call TRBJ1-4, with D uncertain. Trimming removed 1 base at V and 1 base at J, with 14 bases between. Per the germline V gene, CDR1 is SGDLS and CDR2 is YYNGEE. There are 17 residues in the CDR3. CDR3 nucleotides: TGTGCCAGCAGCGTACGGAGTTTGAGGGTAACTAATGAAAAACTGTTTTTT. It codes for CASSVRSLRVTNEKLFF.

This rearrangement joins TRBV7-7 to TRBJ2-1, with 10 bases identical to TRBD2. The trim removed 5 bases at V and 4 bases at J, leaving 5 bases unmatched. The CDR3 loop spans 15 amino acids. Germline V CDR1 and CDR2: SSHAT, FNYEAQ (reference sequence). This chain's CDR3 is CASSHASGGYNEQFF. The CDR3 DNA sequence: TGTGCCAGCAGCCATGCTAGCGGGGGATACAATGAGCAGTTCTTC.

In DNA, the CDR3 is TGCGCCAGCAGCCCCCGGGGGGGGTCGAGCGGGAGGTTCAATGAGCAGTTCTTC. Protein product: CASSPRGGSSGRFNEQFF. The rearrangement uses TRBV5-1 and TRBJ2-1, with TRBD2 identical over 9 bases. The CDR3 extends over 18 amino acids. Germline trimming cut 4 bases from V and 6 bases from J; bases unmatched to any gene: 17. Per germline, CDR1 SGHRS and CDR2 YFSETQ.

CDR3 sequence: CASSLGTPLAKNIQYF. In DNA form, the CDR3 reads TGTGCCAGCAGCTTAGGGACACCCCTAGCCAAAAACATTCAGTACTTC. The chain combines TRBV5-4 with TRBJ2-4; maybe TRBD1 (6 bases). The CDR3 consists of 16 residues. Germline values: CDR1 SGHNT, CDR2 YYREEE (reference sequence). V shed 2 bases and J shed 0 bases, with 12 bases lying between them.

This chain uses TRBV6-5 with TRBJ1-3; 12 bases line up with TRBD1. J was trimmed by 5 bases and V by 11 bases; bases with no gene match: 13. CDR1 is MNHEY and CDR2 is SVGAGI in the germline V gene. This CDR3 comprises 16 residues. The DNA of the CDR3 is TGTGCCTGCGGTTCCGGGACAGGGGGCGCGAGAAACACCATATATTTT. The encoded protein is CACGSGTGGARNTIYF.

This clone was observed a handful of times. The chain is built from TRBV10-3 and TRBJ2-2; 9 positions agree with TRBD1. This CDR3 spans 15 amino acids. The trim removed 4 bases at V and 5 bases at J, leaving 5 bases unmatched. The germline CDR1 and CDR2 sequences are ENHRY and SYGVKD. CDR3 coding DNA: TGTGCCATCAGTGCAGGACAGGGGAGAACCGGGGAGCTGTTTTTT. Translating gives CAISAGQGRTGELFF.

The V and J genes are TRBV19 and TRBJ2-7, with 8 bases aligning to TRBD1. V trimming: 4 bases; J trimming: 2 bases; junction bases outside the gene matches: 4. The germline gives CDR1 LNHDA, CDR2 SQIVND (reference sequence). This CDR3 is 14 amino acids long. The CDR3 here is CASSTSTGAYEQYF. CDR3 nucleotides: TGTGCCAGTAGTACCTCGACAGGGGCCTACGAGCAGTACTTC.

The chain links TRBV11-2 to TRBJ1-2, with TRBD1 as a possible D gene (6 bases). V was trimmed by 5 bases and J by 4 bases, leaving 23 bases between them. CDR1 is SGHAT, CDR2 FQNNGV, per germline. CDR3 length equals 17 residues. The CDR3: CASSPGLRGRRGYGYTF. The CDR3 nucleotides read TGTGCCAGCAGCCCCGGACTCAGGGGCCGCCGCGGCTATGGCTACACCTTC. Looking up the rest from reference TRBV11-2 and TRBJ1-2 gives the full variable domain: EAGVAQSPRYKIIEKRQSVAFWCNPISGHATLYWYQQILGQGPKLLIQFQNNGVVDDSQLPKDRFSAERLKGVDSTLKIQPAKLEDSAVYLCASSPGLRGRRGYGYTFGSGTRLTVV.

The chain joins TRBV11-2 to TRBJ1-4; maybe TRBD1 (5 bases). The length of the CDR3 is 15 residues. V lost 5 bases, J lost 4 bases, and 14 bases lay in between. The germline V gene has CDR1 SGHAT and CDR2 FQNNGV. The CDR3 DNA is TGTGCCAGCAGCCGCGATGACAGCCGTAATGAAAAACTGTTTTTT. It specifies CASSRDDSRNEKLFF.

The chain has TRBV5-1 and TRBJ2-5, with D possibly TRBD1 on 6 matching bases. Trimming removed 0 bases at V and 6 bases at J, with 18 bases between. CDR3 length equals 16 residues. From germline, CDR1 is SGHRS and CDR2 YFSETQ. The CDR3 reads CASSLVGQGKTKTQYF. CDR3 in DNA: TGCGCCAGCAGCTTGGTAGGCCAGGGGAAAACAAAGACCCAGTACTTC.